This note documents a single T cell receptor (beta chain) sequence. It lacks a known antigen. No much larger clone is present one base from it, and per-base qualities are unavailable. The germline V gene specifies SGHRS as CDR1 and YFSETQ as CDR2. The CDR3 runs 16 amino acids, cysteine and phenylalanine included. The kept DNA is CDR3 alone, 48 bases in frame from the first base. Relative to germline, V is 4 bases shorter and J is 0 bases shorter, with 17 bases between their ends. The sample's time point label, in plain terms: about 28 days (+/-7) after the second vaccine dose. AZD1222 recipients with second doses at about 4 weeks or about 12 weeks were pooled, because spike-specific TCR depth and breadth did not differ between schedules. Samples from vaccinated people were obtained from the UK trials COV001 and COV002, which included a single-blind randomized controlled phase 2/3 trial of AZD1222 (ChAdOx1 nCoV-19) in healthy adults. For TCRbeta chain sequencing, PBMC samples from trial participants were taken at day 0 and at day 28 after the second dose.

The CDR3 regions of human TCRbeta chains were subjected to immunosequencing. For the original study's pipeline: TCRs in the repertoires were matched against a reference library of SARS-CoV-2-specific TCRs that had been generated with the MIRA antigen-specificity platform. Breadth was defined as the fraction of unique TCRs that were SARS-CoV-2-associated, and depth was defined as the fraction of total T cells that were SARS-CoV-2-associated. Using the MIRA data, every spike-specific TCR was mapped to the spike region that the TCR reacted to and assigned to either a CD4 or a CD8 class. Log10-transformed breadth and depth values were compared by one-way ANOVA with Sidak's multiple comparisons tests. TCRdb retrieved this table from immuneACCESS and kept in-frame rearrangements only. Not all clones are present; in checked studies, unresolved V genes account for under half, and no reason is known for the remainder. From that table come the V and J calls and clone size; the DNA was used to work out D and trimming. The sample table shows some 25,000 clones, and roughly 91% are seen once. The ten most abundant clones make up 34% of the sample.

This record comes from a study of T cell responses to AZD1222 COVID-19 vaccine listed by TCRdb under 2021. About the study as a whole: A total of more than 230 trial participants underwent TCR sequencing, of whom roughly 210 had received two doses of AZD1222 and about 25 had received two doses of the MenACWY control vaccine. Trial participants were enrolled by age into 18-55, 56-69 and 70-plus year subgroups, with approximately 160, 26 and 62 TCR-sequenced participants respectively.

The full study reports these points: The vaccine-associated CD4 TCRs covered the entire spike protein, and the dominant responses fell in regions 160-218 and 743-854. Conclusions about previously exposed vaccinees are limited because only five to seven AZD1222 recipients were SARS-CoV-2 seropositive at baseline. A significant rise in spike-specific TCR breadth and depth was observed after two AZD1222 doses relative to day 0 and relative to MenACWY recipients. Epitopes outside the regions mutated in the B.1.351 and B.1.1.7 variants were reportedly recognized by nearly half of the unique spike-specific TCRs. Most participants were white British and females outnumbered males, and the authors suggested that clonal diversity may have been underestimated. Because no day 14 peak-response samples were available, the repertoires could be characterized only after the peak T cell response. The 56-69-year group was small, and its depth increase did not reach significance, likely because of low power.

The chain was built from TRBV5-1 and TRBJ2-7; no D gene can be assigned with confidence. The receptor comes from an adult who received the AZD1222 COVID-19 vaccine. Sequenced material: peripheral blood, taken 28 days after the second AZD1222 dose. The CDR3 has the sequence CASSETVPLSSYEQYF. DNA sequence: TGCGCCAGCAGCGAGACGGTCCCCCTTAGCTCCTACGAGCAGTACTTC.